Following are 19 T cell receptor beta chains from one sample sequenced in a study of T cell repertoires in cytomegalovirus infection (dated by TCRdb to the late 2010s). These reads were obtained on an Illumina HiSeq 1500. TCRdb handled the public reads itself, with Q25 trimming in fastp and clone calling in MiXCR, and kept productive beta chains. Rows are combined by CDR3 protein, so each entry shows the most common genes and DNA. The sample table records 350,000 to 450,000 distinct CDR3 sequences; 15% to 20% of these occur just once. The ten top clones hold around 9.3% of the sample. Sequenced material: PBMCs. All receptors come from a human donor in good health (CMV status not recorded). Some clones in this sample may be carry-over from other donors' samples.

The rearrangement links TRBV12-3 or TRBV12-4 to TRBJ2-7; D may be TRBD1 (5 bases). V was cut by 4 bases and J by 2 bases, with 9 bases left in between. This CDR3 has 13 amino acids. This CDR3 is CASSWGGPYEQYF. The CDR3 DNA sequence: TGTGCCAGCAGTTGGGGCGGCCCCTACGAGCAGTACTTC.

This clonotype was seen a handful of times. The V call is TRBV12-3 or TRBV12-4, the J call TRBJ1-2; 10 bases are a match to TRBD1. The length of the CDR3 is 13 residues. Trimming cost V 5 bases and J 6 bases; bases outside gene matches: 3. The CDR3 coding sequence is TGTGCCAGCAGTCGGACAGGGGGAGATGGCTACACCTTC. This gives the protein CASSRTGGDGYTF.

This clonotype occurred many times. The gene calls are TRBV7-2 and TRBJ1-5; unclear D gene. The CDR3 sequence is 14 residues long. The V gene's germline CDR1 is SGHTA and CDR2 FQGNSA. Trimming shortened V by 3 bases and J by 6 bases, and 12 bases separated the two germline ends. As DNA, the CDR3 is TGTGCCAGCAGCTTTACCGCCCCTGGTCAGCCCCAGCATTTT. It specifies CASSFTAPGQPQHF. The full variable domain, its missing parts supplied by reference TRBV7-2 and TRBJ1-5, is GAGVSQSPSNKVTEKGKDVELRCDPISGHTALYWYRQSLGQGLEFLIYFQGNSAPDKSGLPSDRFSAERTGGSVSTLTIQRTQQEDSAVYLCASSFTAPGQPQHFGDGTRLSIL.

In this sample, this clonotype turned up many times. CDR3: CASSTRNDVLAADEQFF. In nucleotides, the CDR3 is TGTGCCAGCAGTACGAGGAATGATGTACTAGCGGCGGATGAGCAGTTCTTC. The J gene is TRBJ2-1, the V gene TRBV6-1, with TRBD2 matching 8 bases. Losses at the gene ends were 5 bases for V and 8 bases for J; bases not matched to a gene: 17. This CDR3 is 17 amino acids long. Germline CDR1 and CDR2: MNHNS and SASEGT.

The V call is TRBV2, the J call TRBJ1-4; D is undetermined. The CDR3 runs to 19 residues. Germline V gene sequence: CDR1 SNHLY, CDR2 FYNNEI. With 0 bases removed from V and 1 base from J, the gap between germline ends came to 18 bases. CDR3 protein: CASSEAPPYEGLTNEKLFF. CDR3 nucleotides: TGTGCCAGCAGTGAAGCGCCCCCATACGAGGGCCTAACTAATGAAAAACTGTTTTTT.

The rearrangement uses TRBV6-4 and TRBJ1-1; TRBD1 matches at 8 bases. This CDR3 region has 14 residues. The germline V gene encodes CDR1 MRHNA and CDR2 SNTAGT. The ends lost 2 bases at V and 8 bases at J; junction bases unmatched: 7. The CDR3 loop is CASSDPSDREEAFF. The CDR3 DNA reads TGTGCCAGCAGTGACCCCTCGGACAGGGAGGAAGCTTTCTTT.

This clonotype was picked up a small number of times. The J gene is TRBJ2-7, the V gene TRBV23-1, with D maybe TRBD1 (6 bases). TRBV23-1 is an ORF; its function is uncertain. CDR3 length equals 16 residues. Between the trimmed V and J ends, which lost 0 bases and 2 bases, there was a span of 14 bases. The CDR3 region is CASSQSFTGKAYEQYF. CDR3 DNA sequence: TGCGCCAGCAGTCAATCTTTCACAGGGAAGGCCTACGAGCAGTACTTC.

This clonotype appeared a few times. The J gene is TRBJ2-1, the V gene TRBV24-1; TRBD1 matches at 11 bases. V was pared by 5 bases and J by 10 bases, with 6 bases of the junction left unmatched. Germline loops: CDR1 KGHDR, CDR2 SFDVKD. There are 14 residues in the CDR3. CDR3 residues: CATSGTGTGGEQFF. CDR3 bases: TGTGCCACCAGTGGGACCGGGACAGGGGGAGAGCAGTTCTTC.

This clonotype was detected only a few times. The chain carries TRBV5-1 and TRBJ2-5; 7 bases map to TRBD1. V was clipped by 3 bases and J by 9 bases; unmatched bases: 8. The germline gives CDR1 SGHRS, CDR2 YFSETQ. The CDR3 loop spans 13 amino acids. CDR3 amino acids: CASSWNPQGAQYF. The CDR3 DNA follows: TGCGCCAGCAGCTGGAACCCCCAGGGGGCCCAGTACTTC.

This clonotype was detected many times. V and J are TRBV6-2 or TRBV6-3 and TRBJ2-1; no firm D call. Trimming pared 2 bases from V and 4 bases from J, leaving 9 bases between. The length of the CDR3 is 14 residues. Germline CDR1 MNHEY, CDR2 SVGEGT. CDR3 in DNA: TGTGCCAGCAGTTACGGGGTTTTGTACAATGAGCAGTTCTTC. Its translation: CASSYGVLYNEQFF.

Only a few counts were recorded for this clonotype. The rearrangement joins TRBV10-2 to TRBJ2-3; no reliable D call. The CDR3 covers 13 residues. Germline CDR1 is WSHSY and CDR2 is SAAADI. V was shortened by 3 bases and J by 4 bases, with 8 bases between the two germline ends. CDR3 coding DNA: TGCGCCAGCAGTGAATACGGCCCAGATACGCAGTATTTT. It specifies CASSEYGPDTQYF.

The chain has TRBV2 and TRBJ2-3, with no clear D. The V end was cut by 4 bases, the J end by 4 bases, with 9 bases between. CDR1 and CDR2 from the germline V gene are SNHLY and FYNNEI. CDR3 length: 13 residues. CDR3 in amino acids: CASSALSADTQYF. As DNA, the CDR3 is TGTGCCAGCAGTGCGTTGTCTGCAGATACGCAGTATTTT. The whole variable domain, filled in from reference TRBV2 and TRBJ2-3, reads EPEVTQTPSHQVTQMGQEVILRCVPISNHLYFYWYRQILGQKVEFLVSFYNNEISEKSEIFDDQFSVERPDGSNFTLKIRSTKLEDSAMYFCASSALSADTQYFGPGTRLTVL.

The CDR3, as DNA: TGTGCCACCAGCAGGACGGGAGGCAGCAATCAGCCCCAGCATTTT. This translates into CATSRTGGSNQPQHF. This chain uses TRBV15 with TRBJ1-5; no clear D. V lost 3 bases, J lost 1 base, and 10 bases lay in between. The CDR3 runs to 15 residues. In germline, CDR1 is LNHNV, CDR2 YYDKDF (reference sequence). Full variable domain (outside the CDR3, taken from reference TRBV15 and TRBJ1-5): DAMVIQNPRYQVTQFGKPVTLSCSQTLNHNVMYWYQQKSSQAPKLLFHYYDKDFNNEADTPDNFQSRRPNTSFCFLDIRSPGLGDTAMYLCATSRTGGSNQPQHFGDGTRLSIL.

This clonotype was counted many times. V usage is TRBV7-6 and J usage is TRBJ2-7; 10 bases match TRBD2. This CDR3 spans 15 amino acids. Germline CDR1 and CDR2: SGHVS and FNYEAQ. Trimming at V came to 1 base and at J to 3 bases, leaving 3 bases not matched to a gene. CDR3 DNA sequence: TGTGCCAGCAGCTTAGACGCTAGCGGGAGCTACGAGCAGTACTTC. Protein product: CASSLDASGSYEQYF. Looking up the rest from reference TRBV7-6 and TRBJ2-7 gives the full variable domain: GAGVSQSPRYKVTKRGQDVALRCDPISGHVSLYWYRQALGQGPEFLTYFNYEAQQDKSGLPNDRFSAERPEGSISTLTIQRTEQRDSAMYRCASSLDASGSYEQYFGPGTRLTVT.

This clonotype was observed many times. The V gene is TRBV10-3, the J gene TRBJ2-3, with 12 nucleotides matching TRBD2. The J segment lost 2 bases and the V segment lost 4 bases, leaving 4 bases of the junction unmatched. This CDR3 comprises 16 residues. Germline V lookup: CDR1 ENHRY, CDR2 SYGVKD. CDR3 protein: CAISGTSGDNTDTQYF. CDR3 nucleotides: TGTGCCATCAGTGGGACTAGCGGGGACAACACAGATACGCAGTATTTT.

The V call is TRBV20-1, the J call TRBJ1-5; D remains unclear. Germline V gene lookup returns CDR1 DFQATT and CDR2 SNEGSKA (reference sequence). The CDR3 is 13 amino acids. V was shortened by 6 bases and J by 4 bases, with 13 bases between the two germline ends. The CDR3, as DNA: TGCAGTGCGTACTCTAGCCTGAATCAGCCCCAGCATTTT. It is translated as CSAYSSLNQPQHF.

The CDR3 region has the DNA TGTGCCAGCAGCTTAGCTGACCCCGGGACTAGCGGGAGGGAGCAGTTCTTC. Translated: CASSLADPGTSGREQFF. The genes are TRBV7-9 and TRBJ2-1; TRBD2 aligns across 15 bases. V gave up 0 bases and J gave up 10 bases; unmatched junction bases: 7. Per germline, CDR1 SEHNR and CDR2 FQNEAQ (reference sequence). This CDR3 has 17 residues.

This clonotype was picked up many times. V and J are TRBV7-6 and TRBJ2-5, with 10 bases fitting TRBD1. The CDR3 is 13 amino acids. V lost 7 bases to trimming and J lost 7 bases; unmatched junction nucleotides: 6. CDR1 and CDR2 from the germline V gene are SGHVS and FNYEAQ. CDR3 region: CASNRQGASTQYF. Written as DNA, the CDR3 is TGTGCCAGCAACCGACAGGGGGCGTCGACCCAGTACTTC.

This clonotype was detected only a few times. This sequence joins TRBV6-1 and TRBJ1-5, with TRBD1 identical over 8 bases. The V and J ends lost 5 bases and 5 bases, in that order; junction bases with no gene match: 5. The CDR3 loop spans 14 amino acids. CDR1 is MNHNS and CDR2 is SASEGT in the germline V gene. The CDR3 DNA reads as TGTGCCAGCAGTCTGGACAGGGCTGATCAGCCCCAGCATTTT. As protein: CASSLDRADQPQHF.